Listed below are T cell receptor beta chains from one sample, sequenced in a study of cytomegalovirus exposure and HLA in healthy donors. Clones were sequenced by immunoSEQ multiplex PCR, and TCRdb holds only the in-frame ones, with some missing. This sample carries about 200,000 clones, 70% to 80% of them seen once, and the ten largest clones take approximately 0.36%. The sample was PBMCs. The receptors originated from a male donor in good health and CMV-seropositive. CDR3s include the opening cysteine and the closing phenylalanine or tryptophan. The D gene is left open where the match is weak. Clone size is not always given. Where it is, it says once, few, many or a class for expanded clones.

clone size,J gene,V gene,CDR3 length,D gene,CDR3 protein,CDR3 DNA
-,TRBJ2-7,TRBV6-1,13,TRBD2,CACSVSGRAGQYF,TGTGCCTGCTCCGTTAGCGGGAGGGCCGGGCAGTACTTC
few,TRBJ2-7,TRBV7-9,15,TRBD1,CASSLANQGAGEQYF,TGTGCCAGCAGCTTAGCGAATCAGGGGGCGGGAGAGCAGTACTTC
few,TRBJ2-2,TRBV19,16,TRBD1,CASRGWTGRNTGELFF,TGTGCCAGTAGGGGGTGGACAGGGAGGAACACCGGGGAGCTGTTTTTT
-,TRBJ1-5,TRBV5-3,13,-,CARSRSGDQPQHF,TGTGCCAGAAGCCGGAGCGGGGATCAGCCCCAGCATTTT
-,TRBJ1-4,TRBV29-1,13,-,CSVGGGLNEKLFF,TGCAGCGTTGGGGGGGGGCTAAATGAAAAACTGTTTTTT
-,TRBJ1-2,TRBV11-2,14,TRBD1,CASSHSGQFYGYTF,TGTGCCAGCAGCCACTCGGGACAGTTCTATGGCTACACCTTC
few,TRBJ2-3,TRBV6-6,15,TRBD1,CASSYGTGRTDTQYF,TGTGCCAGCAGTTACGGGACAGGGAGGACAGATACGCAGTATTTT
-,TRBJ2-2,TRBV7-9,15,-,CASSFNPEETGERFF,TGTGCCAGCAGCTTTAACCCCGAAGAGACCGGGGAGCGGTTTTTT
-,TRBJ2-6,TRBV4-1,16,-,CASSQDWAAGANVLTF,TGCGCCAGCAGCCAAGATTGGGCAGCTGGGGCCAACGTCCTGACTTTC
-,TRBJ2-1,TRBV27,13,-,CASSLSGLNEQFF,TGTGCCAGCAGTTTAAGCGGACTCAATGAGCAGTTCTTC
-,TRBJ1-2,TRBV6-4,14,-,CASSPELANYGYTF,TGTGCCAGCAGTCCCGAGTTAGCTAACTATGGCTACACCTTC
-,TRBJ1-2,TRBV4-2,13,-,CASSQGTGYGYTF,TGTGCCAGCAGCCAAGGGACGGGATATGGCTACACCTTC
-,TRBJ1-5,TRBV6-6,11,-,CASSFDRDQHF,TGTGCCAGCAGTTTCGACAGAGACCAGCATTTT
-,TRBJ2-3,TRBV18,16,TRBD2,CASSPSGGESTDTQYF,TGTGCCAGCTCACCATCGGGGGGGGAAAGCACAGATACGCAGTATTTT
-,TRBJ2-5,TRBV25-1,15,-,CASSGGQLVGETQYF,TGTGCCAGCAGTGGAGGGCAGCTGGTGGGGGAGACCCAGTACTTC
few,TRBJ2-7,TRBV27,18,-,CASSQAVVRGGFSYEQYF,TGTGCCAGCAGTCAGGCTGTAGTAAGAGGGGGTTTCTCCTACGAGCAGTACTTC
-,TRBJ2-2,TRBV7-2,16,TRBD1,CASSLAGTGGTGELFF,TGTGCCAGCAGCTTAGCTGGGACAGGGGGTACCGGGGAGCTGTTTTTT
few,TRBJ2-3,TRBV7-9,14,-,CASSQKEITDTQYF,TGTGCCAGCAGCCAAAAGGAGATCACAGATACGCAGTATTTT
-,TRBJ2-3,TRBV7-2,12,-,CASSSTTDTQYF,TGTGCCAGCAGTTCCACTACAGATACGCAGTATTTT
-,TRBJ1-6,TRBV28,12,-,CASSLPGRGIHF,TGTGCCAGCAGTTTACCAGGGAGGGGGATTCACTTT
-,TRBJ2-3,TRBV5-4,14,TRBD2,CASSPGGATDTQYF,TGTGCCAGCAGCCCGGGGGGGGCAACAGATACGCAGTATTTT
-,TRBJ2-5,TRBV9,12,-,CASSLPQETQYF,TGTGCCAGCAGTCTTCCTCAAGAGACCCAGTACTTC
-,TRBJ2-1,TRBV9,15,-,CASSEGGGGWDEQFF,TGTGCCAGCAGCGAGGGAGGGGGGGGCTGGGATGAGCAGTTCTTC
-,TRBJ2-3,TRBV7-2,16,-,CASSLEGIGLTDTQYF,TGTGCCAGCAGCTTAGAGGGGATTGGGTTGACAGATACGCAGTATTTT
-,TRBJ1-4,TRBV11-1,15,-,CASSPRQKRSEKLFF,TGTGCCAGCAGCCCGAGACAGAAGAGGTCTGAAAAACTGTTTTTT
-,TRBJ1-4,TRBV25-1,11,-,CASANLEKLFF,TGTGCCAGCGCTAACCTTGAAAAACTGTTTTTT
-,TRBJ2-7,TRBV6-5,14,-,CASSIMGLSYEQYF,TGTGCCAGCAGCATTATGGGCCTGTCCTACGAGCAGTACTTC
-,TRBJ1-2,TRBV28,13,-,CASSPGGTYGYTF,TGTGCCAGCAGTCCGGGCGGGACCTATGGCTACACCTTC
-,TRBJ2-2,TRBV6-6,13,TRBD1,CATATGRTGELFF,TGTGCCACCGCGACAGGGCGGACCGGGGAGCTGTTTTTT
-,TRBJ1-2,TRBV28,12,-,CASRGQNYGYTF,TGTGCCAGCAGGGGGCAAAACTATGGCTACACCTTC
-,TRBJ1-3,TRBV4-1,18,-,CASSQEVVRGLGGNTIYF,TGCGCCAGCAGCCAAGAGGTGGTGAGGGGACTGGGCGGAAACACCATATATTTT
-,TRBJ2-7,TRBV4-2,16,-,CASSQDRVTAHYEQYF,TGTGCCAGCAGCCAAGATCGGGTGACTGCGCATTACGAGCAGTACTTC
-,TRBJ2-7,TRBV7-2,10,-,CASSEYEQYF,TGTGCCAGCAGCGAGTACGAGCAGTACTTC
-,TRBJ1-1,TRBV2,14,-,CASSDPREGTEAFF,TGTGCCAGCAGTGATCCCAGGGAGGGCACTGAAGCTTTCTTT
-,TRBJ1-5,TRBV6-1,14,TRBD1,CASSADRGGGPQHF,TGTGCCAGCAGTGCCGACAGGGGAGGTGGGCCCCAGCATTTT
-,TRBJ2-3,TRBV27,15,-,CASSLSRGDTDTQYF,TGTGCCAGCAGTTTATCCAGGGGAGACACAGATACGCAGTATTTT
-,TRBJ2-6,TRBV19,13,-,CASRRSGANVLTF,TGTGCCAGTCGGAGGTCTGGGGCCAACGTCCTGACTTTC
-,TRBJ2-1,TRBV28,14,-,CASMGLGGYNEQFF,TGTGCCAGCATGGGTCTAGGAGGCTACAATGAGCAGTTCTTC
-,TRBJ2-5,TRBV7-8,15,TRBD2,CASSLDGTSIGTQYF,TGTGCCAGCAGCTTAGACGGGACTAGCATCGGGACCCAGTACTTC
-,TRBJ2-4,TRBV5-1,14,TRBD2,CASSPSEGGVIQYF,TGCGCCAGCAGCCCCAGTGAGGGAGGGGTCATTCAGTACTTC
-,TRBJ2-2,TRBV27,15,TRBD2,CASILSGRGTGELFF,TGTGCCAGCATCCTTAGCGGGAGGGGCACCGGGGAGCTGTTTTTT
few,TRBJ2-2,TRBV2,13,-,CASSPSFPGELFF,TGTGCCAGCAGTCCCTCTTTCCCCGGGGAGCTGTTTTTT
-,TRBJ1-1,TRBV19,15,-,CASNRLDSSNTEAFF,TGTGCCAGTAACCGGTTGGACAGTTCGAACACTGAAGCTTTCTTT
-,TRBJ2-7,TRBV18,14,-,CASSPGGSVNEQYF,TGTGCCAGCTCACCGGGGGGATCCGTCAACGAGCAGTACTTC
-,TRBJ2-2,TRBV2,18,TRBD2,CASSEGSRTSGAGGELFF,TGTGCCAGCAGTGAAGGTTCCCGGACTAGTGGTGCGGGCGGGGAGCTGTTTTTT
-,TRBJ2-1,TRBV7-6,14,TRBD2,CASSLAGLAGEQFF,TGTGCCAGCAGCTTAGCTGGACTAGCGGGAGAGCAGTTCTTC
few,TRBJ2-3,TRBV6-5,16,TRBD2,CASSYASGRYTDTQYF,TGTGCCAGCAGTTACGCTAGCGGGAGGTACACAGATACGCAGTATTTT
once,TRBJ2-2,TRBV7-2,15,-,CASSRDSAVSGELFF,TGTGCCAGCAGCCGGGACTCGGCGGTTTCCGGGGAGCTGTTTTTT
few,TRBJ1-1,TRBV6-5,13,-,CASSPQVNTEAFF,TGTGCCAGCAGTCCCCAGGTTAACACTGAAGCTTTCTTT
-,TRBJ2-3,TRBV5-1,13,-,CASSLGSQDTQYF,TGCGCCAGCAGCTTGGGGAGTCAGGATACGCAGTATTTT
-,TRBJ1-2,TRBV5-8,13,TRBD1,CASSPDRAYGYTF,TGTGCCAGCAGCCCGGACAGGGCCTATGGCTACACCTTC
-,TRBJ2-5,TRBV15,12,-,CATGTGWETQYF,TGTGCCACCGGAACAGGGTGGGAGACCCAGTACTTC
-,TRBJ2-7,TRBV9,14,-,CASSGGAKNYEQYF,TGTGCCAGCAGCGGAGGAGCAAAGAATTACGAGCAGTACTTC
-,TRBJ2-2,TRBV27,16,-,CASSLSTTIFTGELFF,TGTGCCAGCAGTTTATCTACTACCATATTCACCGGGGAGCTGTTTTTT
-,TRBJ2-7,TRBV29-1,14,TRBD2,CSVRPSGSSYEQYF,TGCAGCGTTAGGCCTAGCGGGAGCTCGTACGAGCAGTACTTC
-,TRBJ2-2,TRBV7-3,13,TRBD2,CASRGRGAGELFF,TGTGCCAGCAGGGGACGGGGGGCCGGGGAGCTGTTTTTT
-,TRBJ2-7,TRBV27,13,-,CASSLGDSYEQYF,TGTGCCAGCAGTTTAGGAGATTCATACGAGCAGTACTTC
-,TRBJ2-1,TRBV28,16,-,CASTGYDAGAYNEQFF,TGTGCCAGCACAGGTTACGATGCAGGGGCCTACAATGAGCAGTTCTTC
-,TRBJ2-3,TRBV9,15,-,CVSSVAGGLTDTQYF,TGTGTCAGCAGCGTAGCCGGGGGGCTCACAGATACGCAGTATTTT
-,TRBJ1-4,TRBV7-2,13,-,CASSRPSGEKLFF,TGTGCCAGCAGCCGTCCCTCGGGTGAAAAACTGTTTTTT